A single T cell receptor (beta chain) is shown here with its context. The antigen is not known. This table comes from immunoSEQ multiplex PCR, and its TCRdb copy is limited to in-frame clones, with some not included. The table has around 420,000 clones, roughly 88% seen once. Sample treatment: roughly 19 received Ad26.COV2.S at low or high dose, single or two shots; roughly five received placebo; per-sample allocation not given. Sampling took place 63 days after the first vaccine or placebo injection. This specimen comes from a study of Ad26.COV2.S vaccination and SARS-CoV-2 variants. Study findings and constraints: Using TCR breadth and depth analyses may have led to underestimated total T cell responses.

This CDR3 has 16 amino acids. Germline CDR1 and CDR2: SEHNR and FQNEAQ (reference sequence). V lost 1 base and J lost 1, with 10 bases in between. The specimen was peripheral blood, collected in a trial of Ad26.COV2.S vaccine versus placebo. The chain joins TRBV7-9 to TRBJ2-2; D ambiguous. This TCR came from a person between 18 and 65 years old who received the Ad26.COV2.S COVID-19 vaccine or a placebo. CDR3 DNA sequence: TGTGCCAGCAGCTTAGTTCCTTTGGGGAACACCGGGGAGCTGTTTTTT. Residues: CASSLVPLGNTGELFF.